Listed below are T cell receptor beta chains from one sample, sequenced in a study of OX40 agonist ivuxolimab in advanced cancers. Profiled with immunoSEQ multiplex PCR; TCRdb holds only in-frame clones, not every one. The sample has approximately 43,000 clones; around 90% are singletons. The sample in question was CD4+ or CD8+ T cells sorted from blood, obtained in a trial of the OX40 agonist ivuxolimab. All receptors derive from an adult with an advanced solid tumor such as melanoma, head and neck, liver or kidney cancer. Each CDR3 is given with its conserved first and last residue. Each record gives: J gene, V gene, CDR3 protein.

J: TRBJ2-1
V: TRBV11-2
CDR3: CASSLLLGVGEQFF

J: TRBJ2-1
V: TRBV2
CDR3: CASSVSSGIYNEQFF

J: TRBJ1-5
V: TRBV19
CDR3: CASTDRGGNQPQHF

J: TRBJ2-1
V: TRBV6-1
CDR3: CASSEFMTASSYNEQFF

J: TRBJ2-3
V: TRBV7-3
CDR3: CASSRSNTDTQYF

J: TRBJ2-4
V: TRBV4-1
CDR3: CASSQPSGEGLNIQYF

J: TRBJ1-1
V: TRBV5-4
CDR3: CASSLPESNTEAFF

J: TRBJ1-1
V: TRBV7-3
CDR3: CASSDRALTEAFF

J: TRBJ1-2
V: TRBV11-2
CDR3: CASSLDPQVYGYTF

J: TRBJ1-2
V: TRBV9
CDR3: CASSGLDRAYDGYTF

J: TRBJ1-2
V: TRBV4-3
CDR3: CASSQDRTPAGYTF

J: TRBJ1-2
V: TRBV6-6
CDR3: CASSYGGTGNYF

J: TRBJ2-2
V: TRBV7-9
CDR3: CASSRNEVTGELFF

J: TRBJ1-1
V: TRBV7-9
CDR3: CASSSTGGGTEAFF

J: TRBJ2-4
V: TRBV5-4
CDR3: CASSQTGGGFIQYF

J: TRBJ2-5
V: TRBV5-1
CDR3: CASSLPQGGGAETQYF

J: TRBJ1-5
V: TRBV19
CDR3: CASSLSRNQPQHF

J: TRBJ1-5
V: TRBV11-3
CDR3: CASSLGGVGQPQHF

J: TRBJ2-5
V: TRBV7-9
CDR3: CASSSRRGQGLETQYF

J: TRBJ1-1
V: TRBV5-1
CDR3: CASSLGPYKNTEAFF

J: TRBJ2-7
V: TRBV6-6
CDR3: CASSKPTGLRYF

J: TRBJ2-2
V: TRBV6-5
CDR3: CASIARNTGELFF

J: TRBJ2-1
V: TRBV18
CDR3: CASSPPRASLGNEQFF

J: TRBJ1-1
V: TRBV2
CDR3: CASSELGQSFSGAFF

J: TRBJ1-2
V: TRBV5-4
CDR3: CASSPPGGGGYTF

J: TRBJ1-1
V: TRBV5-1
CDR3: CASSEGTQALLNTEAFF

J: TRBJ1-5
V: TRBV14
CDR3: CASSQTNQPQHF

J: TRBJ2-1
V: TRBV27
CDR3: CASSLSVYSYNEQFF

J: TRBJ2-7
V: TRBV7-2
CDR3: CASSSEGGLTYEQYF

J: TRBJ2-3
V: TRBV6-1
CDR3: CASSEAPPGSSGNTQYF

J: TRBJ1-2
V: TRBV6-5
CDR3: CASLDNNYGYTF

J: TRBJ1-2
V: TRBV5-4
CDR3: CASSFPQRPNYGYTF

J: TRBJ1-2
V: TRBV5-4
CDR3: CASSGTGNYGYTF

J: TRBJ2-5
V: TRBV4-3
CDR3: CASSQVVGREETQYF

J: TRBJ2-3
V: TRBV4-3
CDR3: CASSQYPSGSTDTQYF

J: TRBJ1-1
V: TRBV7-8
CDR3: CASFWGTSNTEAFF

J: TRBJ1-5
V: TRBV7-9
CDR3: CASSLASGTGVQPQHF

J: TRBJ1-2
V: TRBV7-9
CDR3: CASSLNGANGYTF

J: TRBJ1-2
V: TRBV5-1
CDR3: CASSQGTGGNGYTF

J: TRBJ2-1
V: TRBV5-6
CDR3: CASSLAGRSSYNEQFF

J: TRBJ2-5
V: TRBV2
CDR3: CASSGEVGETQYF

J: TRBJ2-5
V: TRBV5-1
CDR3: CASSYGRGNQETQYF

J: TRBJ2-2
V: TRBV11-2
CDR3: CATRMFLRRDTGELFF

J: TRBJ2-7
V: TRBV28
CDR3: CASIGTGDSYEQYF

J: TRBJ1-3
V: TRBV2
CDR3: CASSWGALRTGSGNTIYF

J: TRBJ2-2
V: TRBV10-3
CDR3: CAISDGQPGELFF

J: TRBJ2-3
V: TRBV4-3
CDR3: CASSQVSGAGVPDTQYF

J: TRBJ2-1
V: TRBV6-4
CDR3: CASSDSGVSYNEQFF

J: TRBJ2-2
V: TRBV5-1
CDR3: CASSRDGAPNTGELFF

J: TRBJ2-5
V: TRBV5-1
CDR3: CASSWDRAGETQYF

J: -
V: TRBV5-1
CDR3: CASSFLGATYEQYF

J: TRBJ2-5
V: TRBV4-1
CDR3: CASSQGLAGAIGGTQYF

J: TRBJ1-2
V: TRBV6-6
CDR3: CASSYHDMFANYGYTF

J: TRBJ2-5
V: TRBV7-2
CDR3: CASSLGRYVETQYF

J: TRBJ1-1
V: TRBV29-1
CDR3: CSVRRRGFSNTEAFF

J: TRBJ2-3
V: TRBV10-2
CDR3: CASRNIAGDTDTQYF

J: TRBJ2-7
V: TRBV9
CDR3: CASSVYADSYEQYF

J: TRBJ2-3
V: TRBV6-1
CDR3: CASSEGVLGTQYF

J: TRBJ1-6
V: TRBV18
CDR3: CASSPRHADNSPLHF